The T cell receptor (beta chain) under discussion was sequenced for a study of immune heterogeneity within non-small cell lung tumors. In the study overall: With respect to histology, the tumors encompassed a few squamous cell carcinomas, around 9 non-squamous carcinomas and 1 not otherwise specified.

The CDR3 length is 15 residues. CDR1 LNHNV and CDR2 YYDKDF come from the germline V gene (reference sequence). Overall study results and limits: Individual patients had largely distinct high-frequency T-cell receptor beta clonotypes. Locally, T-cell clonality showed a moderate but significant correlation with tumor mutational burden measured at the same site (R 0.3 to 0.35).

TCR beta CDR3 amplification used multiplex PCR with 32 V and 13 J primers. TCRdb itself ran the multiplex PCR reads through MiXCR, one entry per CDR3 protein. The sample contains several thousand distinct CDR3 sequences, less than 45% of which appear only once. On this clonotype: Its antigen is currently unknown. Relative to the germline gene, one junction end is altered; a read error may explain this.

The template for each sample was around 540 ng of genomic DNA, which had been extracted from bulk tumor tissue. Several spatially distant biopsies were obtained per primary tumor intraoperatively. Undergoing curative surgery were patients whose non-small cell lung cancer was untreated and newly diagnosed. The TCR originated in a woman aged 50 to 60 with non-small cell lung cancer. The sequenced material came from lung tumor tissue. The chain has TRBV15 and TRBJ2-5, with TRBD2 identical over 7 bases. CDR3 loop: CATTRDWGGQETQYF. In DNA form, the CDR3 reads TGTGCCACCACCAGAGATTGGGGGGGCCAAGAGACCCAGTACTTC.